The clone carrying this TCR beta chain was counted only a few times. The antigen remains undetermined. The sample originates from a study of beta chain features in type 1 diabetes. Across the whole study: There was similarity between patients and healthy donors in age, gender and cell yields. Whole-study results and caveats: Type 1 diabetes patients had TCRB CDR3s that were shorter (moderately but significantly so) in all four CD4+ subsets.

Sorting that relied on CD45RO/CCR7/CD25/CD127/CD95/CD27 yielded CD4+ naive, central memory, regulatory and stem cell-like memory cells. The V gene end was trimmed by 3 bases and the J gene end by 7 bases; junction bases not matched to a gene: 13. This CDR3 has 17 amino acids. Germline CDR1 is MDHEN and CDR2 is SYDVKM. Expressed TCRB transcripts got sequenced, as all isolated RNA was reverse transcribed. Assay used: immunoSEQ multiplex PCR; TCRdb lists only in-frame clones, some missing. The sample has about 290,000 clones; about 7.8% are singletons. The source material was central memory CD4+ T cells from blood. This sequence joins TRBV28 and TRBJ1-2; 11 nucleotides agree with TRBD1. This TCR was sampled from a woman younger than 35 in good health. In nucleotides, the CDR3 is TGTGCCAGCAGTTTCCCCGGGACAGGGGGTCGACGGGGTGGCTACACCTTC. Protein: CASSFPGTGGRRGGYTF.